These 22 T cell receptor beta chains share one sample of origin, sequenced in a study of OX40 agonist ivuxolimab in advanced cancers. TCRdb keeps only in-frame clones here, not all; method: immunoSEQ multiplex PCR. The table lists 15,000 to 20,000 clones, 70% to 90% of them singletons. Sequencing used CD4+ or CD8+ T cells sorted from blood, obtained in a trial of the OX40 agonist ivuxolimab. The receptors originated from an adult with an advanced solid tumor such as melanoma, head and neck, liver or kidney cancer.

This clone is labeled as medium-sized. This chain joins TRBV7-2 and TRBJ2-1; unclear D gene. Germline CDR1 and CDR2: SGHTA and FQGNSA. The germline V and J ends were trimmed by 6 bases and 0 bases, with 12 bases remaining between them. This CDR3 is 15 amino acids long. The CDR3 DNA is TGTGCCAGCAGTTCCGACCAGAGCTCCTACAATGAGCAGTTCTTC. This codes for CASSSDQSSYNEQFF.

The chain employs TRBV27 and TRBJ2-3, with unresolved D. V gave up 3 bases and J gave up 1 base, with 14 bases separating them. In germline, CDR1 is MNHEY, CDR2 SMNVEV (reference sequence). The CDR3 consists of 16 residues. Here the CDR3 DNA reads TGTGCCAGCAGTTTTGGCCCAGACGGTGGCACAGATACGCAGTATTTT. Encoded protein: CASSFGPDGGTDTQYF.

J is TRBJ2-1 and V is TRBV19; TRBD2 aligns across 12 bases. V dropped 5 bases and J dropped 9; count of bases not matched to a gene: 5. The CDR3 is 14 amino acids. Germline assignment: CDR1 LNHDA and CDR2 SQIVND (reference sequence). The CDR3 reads CASSLLAGGGEQFF. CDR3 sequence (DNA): TGTGCCAGTAGTCTACTAGCGGGAGGCGGTGAGCAGTTCTTC.

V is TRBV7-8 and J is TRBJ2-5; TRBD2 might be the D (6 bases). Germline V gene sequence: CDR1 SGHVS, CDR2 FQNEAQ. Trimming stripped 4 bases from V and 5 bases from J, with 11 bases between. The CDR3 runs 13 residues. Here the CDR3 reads CASSSSGWETQYF. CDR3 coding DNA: TGTGCCAGCAGCTCGAGCGGGTGGGAGACCCAGTACTTC.

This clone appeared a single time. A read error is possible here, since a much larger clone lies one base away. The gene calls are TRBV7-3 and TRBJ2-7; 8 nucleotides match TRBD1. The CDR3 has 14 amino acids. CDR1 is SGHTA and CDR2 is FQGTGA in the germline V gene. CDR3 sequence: CASSQGLDRDEQYF. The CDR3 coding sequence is TGCGCCAGCAGCCAAGGACTGGACAGGGACGAGCAGTACTTC. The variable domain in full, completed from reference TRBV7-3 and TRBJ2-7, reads GAGVSQTPSNKVTEKGKYVELRCDPISGHTALYWYRQSLGQGPEFLIYFQGTGAADDSGLPNDRFFAVRPEGSVSTLKIQRTERGDSAVYLCASSQGLDRDEQYFGPGTRLTVT.

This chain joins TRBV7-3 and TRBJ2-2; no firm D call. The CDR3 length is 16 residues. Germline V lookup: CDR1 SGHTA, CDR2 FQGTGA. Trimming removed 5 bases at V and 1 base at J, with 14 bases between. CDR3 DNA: TGTGCCAGCAGCGATGTTAGTAGAGGGAACACCGGGGAGCTGTTTTTT. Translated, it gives CASSDVSRGNTGELFF.

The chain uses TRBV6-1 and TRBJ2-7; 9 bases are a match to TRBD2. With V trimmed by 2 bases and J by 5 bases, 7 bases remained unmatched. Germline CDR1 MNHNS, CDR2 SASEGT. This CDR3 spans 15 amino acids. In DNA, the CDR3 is TGTGCCAGCAGTGAATCGCCTAGCGGGATAGACGAGCAGTACTTC. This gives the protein CASSESPSGIDEQYF.

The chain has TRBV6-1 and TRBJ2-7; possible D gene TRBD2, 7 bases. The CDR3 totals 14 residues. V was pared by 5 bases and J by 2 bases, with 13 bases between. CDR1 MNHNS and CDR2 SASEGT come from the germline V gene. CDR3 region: CASSWGGQTYEQYF. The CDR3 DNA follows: TGTGCCAGCAGTTGGGGGGGGCAGACCTACGAGCAGTACTTC.

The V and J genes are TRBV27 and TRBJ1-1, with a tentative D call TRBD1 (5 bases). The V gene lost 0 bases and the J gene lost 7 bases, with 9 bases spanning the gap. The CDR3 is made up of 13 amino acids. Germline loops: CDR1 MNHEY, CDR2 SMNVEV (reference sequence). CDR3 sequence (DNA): TGTGCCAGCAGTTTATCGGGACCGCATGAAGCTTTCTTT. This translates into CASSLSGPHEAFF.

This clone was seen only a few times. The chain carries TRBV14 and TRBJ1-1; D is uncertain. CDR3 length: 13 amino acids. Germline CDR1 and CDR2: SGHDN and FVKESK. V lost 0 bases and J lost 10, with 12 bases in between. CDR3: CASSQDWATVAFF. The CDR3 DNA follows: TGTGCCAGCAGCCAAGATTGGGCCACCGTAGCTTTCTTT.

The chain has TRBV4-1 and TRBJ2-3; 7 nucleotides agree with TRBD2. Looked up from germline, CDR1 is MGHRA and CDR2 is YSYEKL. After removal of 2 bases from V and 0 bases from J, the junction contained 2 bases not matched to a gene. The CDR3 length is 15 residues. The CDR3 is CASSQRAGSTDTQYF. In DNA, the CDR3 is TGCGCCAGCAGCCAAAGAGCGGGAAGCACAGATACGCAGTATTTT.

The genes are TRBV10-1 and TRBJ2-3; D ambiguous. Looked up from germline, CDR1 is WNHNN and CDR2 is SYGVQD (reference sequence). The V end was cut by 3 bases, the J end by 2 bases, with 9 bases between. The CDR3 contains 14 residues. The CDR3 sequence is CASSDGRPTDTQYF. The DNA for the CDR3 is TGCGCCAGCAGTGACGGGCGACCCACAGATACGCAGTATTTT.

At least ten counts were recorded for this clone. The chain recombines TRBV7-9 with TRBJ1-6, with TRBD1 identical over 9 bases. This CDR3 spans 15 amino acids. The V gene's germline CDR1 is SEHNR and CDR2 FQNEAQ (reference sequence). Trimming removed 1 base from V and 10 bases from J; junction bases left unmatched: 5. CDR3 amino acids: CASSLGTGEDSPLHF. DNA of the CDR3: TGTGCCAGCAGCTTAGGGACAGGGGAGGACTCACCCCTCCACTTT.

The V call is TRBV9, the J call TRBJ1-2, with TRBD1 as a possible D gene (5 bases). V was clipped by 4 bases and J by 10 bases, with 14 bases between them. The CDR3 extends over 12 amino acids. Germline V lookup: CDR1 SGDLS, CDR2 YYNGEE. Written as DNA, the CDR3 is TGTGCCAGCAGCCCGGGACCTGTCGACTACACCTTC. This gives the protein CASSPGPVDYTF.

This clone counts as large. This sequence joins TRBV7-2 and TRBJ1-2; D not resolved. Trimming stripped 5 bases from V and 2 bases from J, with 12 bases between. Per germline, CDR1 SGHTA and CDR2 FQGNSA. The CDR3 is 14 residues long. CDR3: CASSIPGENYGYTF. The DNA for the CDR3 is TGTGCCAGCAGCATTCCCGGGGAGAACTATGGCTACACCTTC.

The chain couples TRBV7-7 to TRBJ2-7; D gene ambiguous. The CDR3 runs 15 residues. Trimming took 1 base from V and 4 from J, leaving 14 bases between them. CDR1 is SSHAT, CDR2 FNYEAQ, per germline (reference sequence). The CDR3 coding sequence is TGTGCCAGCAGCTTAGATTGGGGAAAAGGTTACGAGCAGTACTTC. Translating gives CASSLDWGKGYEQYF.

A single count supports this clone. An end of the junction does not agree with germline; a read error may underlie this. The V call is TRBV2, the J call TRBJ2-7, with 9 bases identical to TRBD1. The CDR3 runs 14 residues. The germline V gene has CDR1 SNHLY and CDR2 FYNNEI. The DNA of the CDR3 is TGTGCCAGCAGGGAAGGACAGGGGTGGGACGAGCAGTACTTC. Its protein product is CASREGQGWDEQYF.

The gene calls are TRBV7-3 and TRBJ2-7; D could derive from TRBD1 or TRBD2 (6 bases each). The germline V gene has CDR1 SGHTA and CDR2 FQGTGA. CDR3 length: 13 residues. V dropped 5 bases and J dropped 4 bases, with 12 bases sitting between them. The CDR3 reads CASSPGDSYEQYF. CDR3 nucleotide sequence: TGTGCCAGCAGCCCAGGGGACTCTTACGAGCAGTACTTC.

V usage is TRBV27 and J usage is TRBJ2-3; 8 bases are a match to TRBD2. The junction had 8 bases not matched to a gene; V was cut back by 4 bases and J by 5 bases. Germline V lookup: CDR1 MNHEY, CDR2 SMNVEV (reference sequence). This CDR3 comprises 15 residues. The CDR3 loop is CASSYQGLAGDTQYF. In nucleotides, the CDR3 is TGTGCCAGCAGTTACCAAGGACTAGCCGGAGATACGCAGTATTTT.

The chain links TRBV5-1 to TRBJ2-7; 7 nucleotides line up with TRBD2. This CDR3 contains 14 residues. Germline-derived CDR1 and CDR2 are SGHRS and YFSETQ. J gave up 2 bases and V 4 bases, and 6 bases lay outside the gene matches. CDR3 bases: TGCGCCAGCAGCCCCCCTGGGGGGGCCTACGAGCAGTACTTC. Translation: CASSPPGGAYEQYF.

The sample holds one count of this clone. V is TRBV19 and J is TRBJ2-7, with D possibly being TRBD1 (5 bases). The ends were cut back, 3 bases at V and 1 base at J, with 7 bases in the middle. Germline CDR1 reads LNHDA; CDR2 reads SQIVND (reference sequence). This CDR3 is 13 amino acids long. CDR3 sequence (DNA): TGTGCCAGTAGTATCGACAGTTCCTACGAGCAGTACTTC. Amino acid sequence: CASSIDSSYEQYF.

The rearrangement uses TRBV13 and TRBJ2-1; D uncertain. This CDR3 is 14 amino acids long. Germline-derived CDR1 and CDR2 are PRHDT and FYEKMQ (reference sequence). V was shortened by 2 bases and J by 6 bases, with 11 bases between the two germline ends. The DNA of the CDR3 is TGTGCCAGCAGCTTACAAGTACCGCTCAATGAGCAGTTCTTC. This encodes CASSLQVPLNEQFF.